The clone carrying this T cell receptor beta chain was seen repeatedly, ten times or more. Antigen specificity is unknown. This sample is part of a study of early T cells in non-severe SARS-CoV-2 infection. Study observations and caveats: Missing private and CD4 specificities, VDJdb matching favored anti-spike CD8 responses.

TCRdb re-derived calls from the 5' RACE reads in MiXCR, one entry per CDR3 protein. Here the sample spans 35,000 to 55,000 distinct CDR3 sequences, 11% being singletons. The germline V and J ends were trimmed by 2 bases and 4 bases, with 9 bases remaining between them. Germline CDR1 MDHEN, CDR2 SYDVKM. The CDR3 extends over 14 amino acids. The chain uses TRBV28 and TRBJ1-5, with D tentatively TRBD1 (6 bases). This receptor was obtained from an adult who was a healthcare worker with PCR-confirmed SARS-CoV-2 infection or an uninfected control (not recorded which). Sample: whole blood. The CDR3 DNA sequence: TGTGCCAGCAGTTTACAGGGGTGGAATCAGCCCCAGCATTTT. Translated: CASSLQGWNQPQHF. The entire variable domain, with the rest obtained from reference TRBV28 and TRBJ1-5, is as follows: DVKVTQSSRYLVKRTGEKVFLECVQDMDHENMFWYRQDPGLGLRLIYFSYDVKMKEKGDIPEGYSVSREKKERFSLILESASTNQTSMYLCASSLQGWNQPQHFGDGTRLSIL.